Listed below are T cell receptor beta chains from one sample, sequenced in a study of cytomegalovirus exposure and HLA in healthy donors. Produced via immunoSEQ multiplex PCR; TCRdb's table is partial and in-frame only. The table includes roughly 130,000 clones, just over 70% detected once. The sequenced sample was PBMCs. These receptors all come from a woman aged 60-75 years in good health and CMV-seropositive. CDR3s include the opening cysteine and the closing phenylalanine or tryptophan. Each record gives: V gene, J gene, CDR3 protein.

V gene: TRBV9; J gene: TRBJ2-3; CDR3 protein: CASTSWGADTQYF
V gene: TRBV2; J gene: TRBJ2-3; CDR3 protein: CASNKGTVETDTQYF
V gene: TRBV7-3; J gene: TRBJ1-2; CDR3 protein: CASSLPGGASGYTF
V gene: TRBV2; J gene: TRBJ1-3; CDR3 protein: CASSPREGSGNTIYF
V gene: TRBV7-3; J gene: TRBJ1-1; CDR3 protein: CASSPTGEGEAFF
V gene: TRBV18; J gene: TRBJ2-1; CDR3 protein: CASSPLAGDYNEQFF
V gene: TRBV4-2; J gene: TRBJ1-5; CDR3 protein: CASSQGPSQGASNQPQHF
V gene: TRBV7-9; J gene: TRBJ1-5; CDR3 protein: CSSSLGGEFQPQHF
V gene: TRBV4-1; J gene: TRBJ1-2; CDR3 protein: CASSQDGGYGYTF
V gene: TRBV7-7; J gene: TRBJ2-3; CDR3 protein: CASSPIAALVTNTDTQYF
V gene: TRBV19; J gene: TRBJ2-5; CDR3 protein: CASSDRGNQETQYF
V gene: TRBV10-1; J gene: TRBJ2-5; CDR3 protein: CASSNRIVGETQYF
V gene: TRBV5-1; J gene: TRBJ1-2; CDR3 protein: CASSLLGQDSIYGYTF
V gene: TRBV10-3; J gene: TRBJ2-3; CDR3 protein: CAISAIEADTQYF
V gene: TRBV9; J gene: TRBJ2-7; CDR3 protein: CASSRGGAPYEQYF
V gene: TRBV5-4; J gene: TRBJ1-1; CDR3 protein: CASSLATAGRTEAFF
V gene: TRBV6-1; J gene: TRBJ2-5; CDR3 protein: CASTFGGGSPETQYF
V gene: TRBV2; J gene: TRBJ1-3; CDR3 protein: CASILTGTGNTIYF
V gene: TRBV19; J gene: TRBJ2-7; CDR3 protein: CASSSGQVAYEQYF
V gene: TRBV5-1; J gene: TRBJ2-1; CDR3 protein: CASSPRRTASWFF
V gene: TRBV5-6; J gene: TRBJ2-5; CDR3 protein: CASSLALTAQETQYF
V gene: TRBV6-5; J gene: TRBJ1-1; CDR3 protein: CASSYGGQGATEAFF
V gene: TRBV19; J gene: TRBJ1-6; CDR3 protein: CASSPRTKFNLHF
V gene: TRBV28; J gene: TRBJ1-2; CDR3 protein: CASSFGGGRGYTF
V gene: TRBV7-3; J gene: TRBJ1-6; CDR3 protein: CASSLQGADSPLHF
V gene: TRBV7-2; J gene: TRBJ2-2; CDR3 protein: CASSPDRRTGELFF
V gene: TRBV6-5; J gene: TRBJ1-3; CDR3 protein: CASSYESSGNTIYF
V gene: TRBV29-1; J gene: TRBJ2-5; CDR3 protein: CSVGTSGETQYF
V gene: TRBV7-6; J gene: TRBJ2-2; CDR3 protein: CATHRGLLNTGELFF
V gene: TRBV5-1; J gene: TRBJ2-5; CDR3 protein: CASSLALAGGPQETQYF
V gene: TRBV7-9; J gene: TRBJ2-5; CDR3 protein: CASSNDRQETQYF
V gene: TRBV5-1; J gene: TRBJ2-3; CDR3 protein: CASGQREGGDTQYF
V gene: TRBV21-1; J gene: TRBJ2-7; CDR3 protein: CASSNCLSNFYEQYF
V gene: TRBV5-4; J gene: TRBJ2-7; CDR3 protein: CASSLEGVPYEQYF
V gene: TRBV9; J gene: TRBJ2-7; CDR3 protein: CASSVGSGRGNYEQYF